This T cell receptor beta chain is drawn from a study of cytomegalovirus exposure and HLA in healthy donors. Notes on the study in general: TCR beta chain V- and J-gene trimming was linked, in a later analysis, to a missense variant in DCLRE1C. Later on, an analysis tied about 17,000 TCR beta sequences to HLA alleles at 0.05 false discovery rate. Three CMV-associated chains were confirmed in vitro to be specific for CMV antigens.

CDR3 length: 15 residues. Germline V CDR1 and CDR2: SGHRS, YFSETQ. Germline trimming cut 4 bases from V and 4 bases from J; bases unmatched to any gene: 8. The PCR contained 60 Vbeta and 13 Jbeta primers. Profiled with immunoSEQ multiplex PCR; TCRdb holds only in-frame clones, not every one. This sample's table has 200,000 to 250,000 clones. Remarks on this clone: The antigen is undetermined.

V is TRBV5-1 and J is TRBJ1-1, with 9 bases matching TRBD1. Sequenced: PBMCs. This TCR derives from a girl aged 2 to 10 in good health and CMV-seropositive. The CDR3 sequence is CASSDQTGGITEAFF. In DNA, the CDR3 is TGCGCCAGCAGCGATCAGACAGGGGGTATCACTGAAGCTTTCTTT.